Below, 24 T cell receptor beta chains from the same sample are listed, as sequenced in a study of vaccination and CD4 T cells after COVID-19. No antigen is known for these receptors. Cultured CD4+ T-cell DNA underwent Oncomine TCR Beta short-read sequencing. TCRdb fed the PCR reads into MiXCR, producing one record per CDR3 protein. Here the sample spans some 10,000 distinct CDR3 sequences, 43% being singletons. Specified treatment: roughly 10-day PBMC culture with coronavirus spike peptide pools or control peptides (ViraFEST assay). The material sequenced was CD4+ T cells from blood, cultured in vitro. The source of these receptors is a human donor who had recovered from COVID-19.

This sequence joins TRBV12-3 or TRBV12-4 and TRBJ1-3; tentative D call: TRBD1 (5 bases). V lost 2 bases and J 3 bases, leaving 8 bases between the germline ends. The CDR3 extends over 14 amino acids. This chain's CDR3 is CASSLSGGGNTIYF. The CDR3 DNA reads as TGTGCCAGCAGTTTATCCGGGGGTGGAAACACCATATATTTT.

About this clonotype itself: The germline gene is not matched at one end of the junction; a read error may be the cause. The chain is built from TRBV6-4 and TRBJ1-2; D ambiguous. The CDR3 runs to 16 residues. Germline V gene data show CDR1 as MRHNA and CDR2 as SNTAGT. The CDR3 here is CASSDGGLLLNYSYTF. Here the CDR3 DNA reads TGTGCCAGCAGTGACGGAGGGCTTCTATTGAACTATAGCTACACCTTC.

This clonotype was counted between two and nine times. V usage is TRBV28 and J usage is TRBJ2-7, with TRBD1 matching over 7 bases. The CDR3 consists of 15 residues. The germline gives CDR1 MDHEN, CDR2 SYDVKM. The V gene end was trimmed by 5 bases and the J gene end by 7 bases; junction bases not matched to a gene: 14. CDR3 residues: CASSSTNDRAGEQYF. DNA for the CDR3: TGTGCCAGCAGTAGTACGAACGACAGGGCTGGGGAGCAGTACTTC.

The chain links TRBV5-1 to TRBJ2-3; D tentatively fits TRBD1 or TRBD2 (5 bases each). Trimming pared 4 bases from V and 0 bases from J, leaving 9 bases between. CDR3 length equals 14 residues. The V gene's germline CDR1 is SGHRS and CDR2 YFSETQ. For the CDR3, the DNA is TGCGCCAGCAGCGGGGGTTGGAGCACAGATACGCAGTATTTT. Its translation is CASSGGWSTDTQYF.

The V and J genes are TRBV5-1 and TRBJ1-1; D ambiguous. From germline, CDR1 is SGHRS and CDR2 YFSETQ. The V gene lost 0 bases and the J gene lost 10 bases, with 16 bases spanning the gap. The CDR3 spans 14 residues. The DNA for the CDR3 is TGCGCCAGCAGCTTGGTAGGGCTCCGGGAAGGAGCTTTCTTT. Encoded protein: CASSLVGLREGAFF.

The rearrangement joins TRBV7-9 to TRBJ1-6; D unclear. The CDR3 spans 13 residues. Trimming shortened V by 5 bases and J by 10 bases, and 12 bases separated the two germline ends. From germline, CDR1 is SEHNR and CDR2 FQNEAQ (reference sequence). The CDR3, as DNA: TGTGCCAGCAGCCCGGACTCCAGCTCACCCCTCCACTTT. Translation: CASSPDSSSPLHF.

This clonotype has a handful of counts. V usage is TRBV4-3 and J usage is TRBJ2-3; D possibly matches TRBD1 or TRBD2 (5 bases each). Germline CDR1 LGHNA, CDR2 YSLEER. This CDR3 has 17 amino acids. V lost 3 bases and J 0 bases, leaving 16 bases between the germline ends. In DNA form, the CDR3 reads TGCGCCAGCAGCCAGGCCTCCCAGGGACGCAGCACAGATACGCAGTATTTT. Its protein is CASSQASQGRSTDTQYF.

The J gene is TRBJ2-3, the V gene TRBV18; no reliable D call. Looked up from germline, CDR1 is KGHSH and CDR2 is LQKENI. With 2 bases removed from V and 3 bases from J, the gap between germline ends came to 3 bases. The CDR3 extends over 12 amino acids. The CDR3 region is CASSPRTDTQYF. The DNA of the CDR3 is TGTGCCAGCTCACCAAGAACAGATACGCAGTATTTT.

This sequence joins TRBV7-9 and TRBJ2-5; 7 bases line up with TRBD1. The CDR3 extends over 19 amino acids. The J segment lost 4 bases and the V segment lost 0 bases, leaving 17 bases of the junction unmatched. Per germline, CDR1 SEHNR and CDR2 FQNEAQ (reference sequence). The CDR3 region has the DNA TGTGCCAGCAGCTTAGCGCCCTGGGGGCGACAGGGACCCCGAGAGACCCAGTACTTC. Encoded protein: CASSLAPWGRQGPRETQYF.

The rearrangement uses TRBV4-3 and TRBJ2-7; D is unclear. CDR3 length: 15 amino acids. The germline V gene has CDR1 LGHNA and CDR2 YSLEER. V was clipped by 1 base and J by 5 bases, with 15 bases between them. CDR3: CASSQASTGGDEQYF. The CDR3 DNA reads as TGCGCCAGCAGCCAAGCCTCCACCGGCGGAGACGAGCAGTACTTC.

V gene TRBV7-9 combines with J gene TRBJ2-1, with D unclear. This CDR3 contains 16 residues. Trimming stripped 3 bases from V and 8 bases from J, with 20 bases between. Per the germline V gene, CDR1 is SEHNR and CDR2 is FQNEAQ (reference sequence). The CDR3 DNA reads TGTGCCAGCAGCTTCGGTGCGGATGGCCGGATCGATGAGCAGTTCTTC. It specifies CASSFGADGRIDEQFF.

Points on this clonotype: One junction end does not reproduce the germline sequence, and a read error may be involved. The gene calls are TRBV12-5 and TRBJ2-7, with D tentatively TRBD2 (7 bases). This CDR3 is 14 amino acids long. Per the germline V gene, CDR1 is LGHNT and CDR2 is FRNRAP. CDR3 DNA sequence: TGTGCTAGTGGTTCAGACAGGATGACGGGGGGCCTCCACTTC. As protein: CASGSDRMTGGLHF. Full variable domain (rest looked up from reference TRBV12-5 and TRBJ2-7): DARVTQTPRHKVTEMGQEVTMRCQPILGHNTVFWYRQTMMQGLELLAYFRNRAPLDDSGMPKDRFSAEMPDATLATLKIQPSEPRDSAVYFCASGSDRMTGGLHFGPGTRLTVT.

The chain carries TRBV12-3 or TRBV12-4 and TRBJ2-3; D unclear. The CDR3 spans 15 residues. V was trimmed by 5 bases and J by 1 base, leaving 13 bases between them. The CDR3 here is CASSRPVPGTDTQYF. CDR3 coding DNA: TGTGCCAGCAGTCGCCCCGTCCCCGGCACAGATACGCAGTATTTT.

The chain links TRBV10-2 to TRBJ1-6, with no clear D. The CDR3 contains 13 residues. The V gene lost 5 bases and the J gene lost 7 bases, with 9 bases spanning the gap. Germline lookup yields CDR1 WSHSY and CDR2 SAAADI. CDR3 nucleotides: TGCGCCAGCAGTTCGGGATTGAATTCACCCCTCCACTTT. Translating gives CASSSGLNSPLHF.

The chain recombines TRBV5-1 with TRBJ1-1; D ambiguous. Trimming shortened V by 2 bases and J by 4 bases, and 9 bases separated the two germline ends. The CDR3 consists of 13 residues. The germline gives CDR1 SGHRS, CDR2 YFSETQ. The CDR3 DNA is TGCGCCAGCAGCTTCAGCCCGGGCACTGAAGCTTTCTTT. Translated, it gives CASSFSPGTEAFF.

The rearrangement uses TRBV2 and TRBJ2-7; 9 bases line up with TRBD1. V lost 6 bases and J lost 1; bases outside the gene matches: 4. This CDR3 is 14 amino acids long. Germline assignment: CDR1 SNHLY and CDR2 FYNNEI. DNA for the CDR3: TGTGCCAGCAGAGGACAGGGGCGATCCTACGAGCAGTACTTC. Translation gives CASRGQGRSYEQYF.

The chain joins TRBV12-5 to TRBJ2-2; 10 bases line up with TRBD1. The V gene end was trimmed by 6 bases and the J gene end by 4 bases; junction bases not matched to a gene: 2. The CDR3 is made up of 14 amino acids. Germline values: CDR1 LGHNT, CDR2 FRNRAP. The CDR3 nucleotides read TGTGCTAGTGGGCGACAGGGGGCCACCGGGGAGCTGTTTTTT. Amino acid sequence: CASGRQGATGELFF.

CDR3 DNA: TGTGCCAGCAGCAAAGAGGGCGGTCGGCGGGGGAACACTGAAGCTTTCTTT. Amino acids: CASSKEGGRRGNTEAFF. The chain joins TRBV21-1 to TRBJ1-1; the table assigns TRBD1, which was not confirmed against the DNA. TRBV21-1 has pseudogene status. The CDR3 extends over 17 amino acids.

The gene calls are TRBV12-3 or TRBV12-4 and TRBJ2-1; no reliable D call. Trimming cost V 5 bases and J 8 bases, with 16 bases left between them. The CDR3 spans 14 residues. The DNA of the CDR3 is TGTGCCAGCAGTCCGCTCCTCCAAGTCGATGAGCAGTTCTTC. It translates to CASSPLLQVDEQFF.

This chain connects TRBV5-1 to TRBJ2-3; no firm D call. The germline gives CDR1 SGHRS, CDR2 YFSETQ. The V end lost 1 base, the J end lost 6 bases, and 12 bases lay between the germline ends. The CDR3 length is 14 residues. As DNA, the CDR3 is TGCGCCAGCAGCTTGCTGGGAACGAGGGATACGCAGTATTTT. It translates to CASSLLGTRDTQYF.

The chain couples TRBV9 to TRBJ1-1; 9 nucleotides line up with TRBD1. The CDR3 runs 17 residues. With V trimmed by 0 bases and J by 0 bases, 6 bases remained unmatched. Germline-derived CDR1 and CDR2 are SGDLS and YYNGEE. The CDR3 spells CASSVDLTGGMNTEAFF. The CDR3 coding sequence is TGTGCCAGCAGCGTAGACCTGACAGGGGGTATGAACACTGAAGCTTTCTTT. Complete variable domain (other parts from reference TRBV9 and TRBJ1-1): DSGVTQTPKHLITATGQRVTLRCSPRSGDLSVYWYQQSLDQGLQFLIQYYNGEERAKGNILERFSAQQFPDLHSELNLSSLELGDSALYFCASSVDLTGGMNTEAFFGQGTRLTVV.

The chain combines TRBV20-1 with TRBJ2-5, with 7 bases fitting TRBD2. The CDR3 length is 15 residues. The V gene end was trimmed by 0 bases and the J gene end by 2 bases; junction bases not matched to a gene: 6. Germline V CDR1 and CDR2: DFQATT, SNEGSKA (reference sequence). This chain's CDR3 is CSARDRRRGQETQYF. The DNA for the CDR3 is TGCAGTGCTAGAGATCGACGGCGGGGGCAAGAGACCCAGTACTTC.

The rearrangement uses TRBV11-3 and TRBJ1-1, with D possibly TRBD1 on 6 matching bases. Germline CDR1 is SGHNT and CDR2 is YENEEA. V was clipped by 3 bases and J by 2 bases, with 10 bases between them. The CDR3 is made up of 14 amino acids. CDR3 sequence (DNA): TGTGCCAGCAGCTTGACACAGGGAAACACTGAAGCTTTCTTT. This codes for CASSLTQGNTEAFF. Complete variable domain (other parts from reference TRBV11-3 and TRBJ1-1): EAGVVQSPRYKIIEKKQPVAFWCNPISGHNTLYWYLQNLGQGPELLIRYENEEAVDDSQLPKDRFSAERLKGVDSTLKIQPAELGDSAVYLCASSLTQGNTEAFFGQGTRLTVV.

The CDR3 sequence is CASSLEASYLRYGYTF. As DNA, the CDR3 is TGTGCCAGCAGCTTAGAGGCCAGTTACTTAAGATATGGCTACACCTTC. The chain has TRBV7-2 and TRBJ1-2, with D unresolved. V shed 1 base and J shed 5 bases, with 17 bases lying between them. There are 16 residues in the CDR3. CDR1 is SGHTA and CDR2 is FQGNSA in the germline V gene.